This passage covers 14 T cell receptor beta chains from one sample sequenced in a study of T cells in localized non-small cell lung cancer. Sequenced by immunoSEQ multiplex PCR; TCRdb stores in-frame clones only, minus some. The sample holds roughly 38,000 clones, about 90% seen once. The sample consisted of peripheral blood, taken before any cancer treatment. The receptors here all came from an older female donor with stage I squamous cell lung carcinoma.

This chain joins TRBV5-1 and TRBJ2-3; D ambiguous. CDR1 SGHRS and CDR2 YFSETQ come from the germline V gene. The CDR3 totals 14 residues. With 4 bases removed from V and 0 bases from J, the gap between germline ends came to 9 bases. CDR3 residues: CASSTDVSTDTQYF. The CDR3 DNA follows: TGCGCCAGCAGCACGGACGTTAGCACAGATACGCAGTATTTT.

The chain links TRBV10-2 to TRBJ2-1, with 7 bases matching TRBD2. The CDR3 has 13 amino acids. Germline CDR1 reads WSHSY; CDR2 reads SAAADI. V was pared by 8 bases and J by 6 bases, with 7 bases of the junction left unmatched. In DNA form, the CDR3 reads TGCGCCAGCGGAGCGGGAATTGGCAATGAGCAGTTCTTC. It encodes CASGAGIGNEQFF.

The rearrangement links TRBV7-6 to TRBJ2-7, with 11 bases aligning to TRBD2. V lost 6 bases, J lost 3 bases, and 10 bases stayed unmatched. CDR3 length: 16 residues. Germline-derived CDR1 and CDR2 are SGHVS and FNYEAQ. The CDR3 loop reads CASRPASGRNYYEQYF. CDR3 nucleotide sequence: TGTGCCAGCAGACCCGCTAGCGGGAGGAACTACTACGAGCAGTACTTC.

The DNA of the CDR3 is TGTGCCATCAGGGGGGGACTAGCGGGCCCTAGCTCCTACAATGAGCAGTTCTTC. It yields the protein CAIRGGLAGPSSYNEQFF. This rearrangement joins TRBV10-3 to TRBJ2-1; 12 nucleotides match TRBD2. Germline V gene data show CDR1 as ENHRY and CDR2 as SYGVKD. Trimming at V came to 6 bases and at J to 0 bases, leaving 9 bases not matched to a gene. This CDR3 has 18 residues.

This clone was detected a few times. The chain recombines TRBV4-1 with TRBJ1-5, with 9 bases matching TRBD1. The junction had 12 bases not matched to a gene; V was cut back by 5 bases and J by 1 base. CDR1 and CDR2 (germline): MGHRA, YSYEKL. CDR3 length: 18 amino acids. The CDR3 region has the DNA TGCGCCAGCAGCAAAGGGGGGACAGGGCACGCGAGCAATCAGCCCCAGCATTTT. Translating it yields CASSKGGTGHASNQPQHF.

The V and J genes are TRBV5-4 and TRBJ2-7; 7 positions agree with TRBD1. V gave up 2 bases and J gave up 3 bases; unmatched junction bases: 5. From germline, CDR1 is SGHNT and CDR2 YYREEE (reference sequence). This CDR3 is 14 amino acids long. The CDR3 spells CASSLRDSFYEQYF. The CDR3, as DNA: TGTGCCAGCAGCTTAAGGGACAGTTTCTACGAGCAGTACTTC.

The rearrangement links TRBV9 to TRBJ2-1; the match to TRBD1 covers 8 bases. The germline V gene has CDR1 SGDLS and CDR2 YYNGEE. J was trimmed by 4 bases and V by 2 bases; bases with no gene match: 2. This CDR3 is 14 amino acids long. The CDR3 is CASSVTGGYNEQFF. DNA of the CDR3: TGTGCCAGCAGCGTTACAGGGGGTTACAATGAGCAGTTCTTC.

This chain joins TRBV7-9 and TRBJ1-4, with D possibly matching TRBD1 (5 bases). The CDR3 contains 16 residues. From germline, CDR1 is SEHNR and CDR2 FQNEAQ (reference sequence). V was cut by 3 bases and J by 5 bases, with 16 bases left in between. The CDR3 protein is CASSFIGLWGNEKLFF. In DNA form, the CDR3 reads TGTGCCAGCAGCTTTATAGGCTTATGGGGGAATGAAAAACTGTTTTTT.

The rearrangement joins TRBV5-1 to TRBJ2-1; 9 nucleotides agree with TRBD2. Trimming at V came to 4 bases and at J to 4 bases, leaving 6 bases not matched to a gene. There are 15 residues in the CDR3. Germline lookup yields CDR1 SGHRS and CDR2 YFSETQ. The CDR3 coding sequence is TGCGCCAGCAGCACGACTAGCGGTTTTTACAATGAGCAGTTCTTC. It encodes CASSTTSGFYNEQFF.

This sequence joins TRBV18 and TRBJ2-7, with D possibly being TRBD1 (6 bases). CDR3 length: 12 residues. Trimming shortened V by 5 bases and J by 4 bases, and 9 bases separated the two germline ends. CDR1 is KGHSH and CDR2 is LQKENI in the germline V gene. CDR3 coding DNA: TGTGCCAGCTCATCGGACAGATACGAGCAGTACTTC. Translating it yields CASSSDRYEQYF.

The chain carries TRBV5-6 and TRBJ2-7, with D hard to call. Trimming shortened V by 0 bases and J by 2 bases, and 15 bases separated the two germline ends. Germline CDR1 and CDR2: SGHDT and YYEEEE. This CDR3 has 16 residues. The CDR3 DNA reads TGTGCCAGCAGCTTGGAAATCGGTTCCAGCACCTACGAGCAGTACTTC. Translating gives CASSLEIGSSTYEQYF.

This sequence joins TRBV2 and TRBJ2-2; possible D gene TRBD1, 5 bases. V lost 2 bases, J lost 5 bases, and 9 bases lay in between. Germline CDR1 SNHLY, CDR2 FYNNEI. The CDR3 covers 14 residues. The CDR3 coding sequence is TGTGCCAGCAGTGAACAGGGTAGGACCGGGGAGCTGTTTTTT. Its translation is CASSEQGRTGELFF.

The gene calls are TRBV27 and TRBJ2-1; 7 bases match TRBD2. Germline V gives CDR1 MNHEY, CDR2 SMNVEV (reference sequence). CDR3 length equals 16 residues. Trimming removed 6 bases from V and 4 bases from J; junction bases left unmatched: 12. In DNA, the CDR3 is TGTGCCAGCAGGGCCGGGGCGGGGAGGGATTACAATGAGCAGTTCTTC. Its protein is CASRAGAGRDYNEQFF.

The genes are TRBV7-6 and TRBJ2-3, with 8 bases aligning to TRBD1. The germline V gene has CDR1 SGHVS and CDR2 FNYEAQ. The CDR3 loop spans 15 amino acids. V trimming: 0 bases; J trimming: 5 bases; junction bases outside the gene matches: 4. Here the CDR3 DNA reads TGTGCCAGCAGCTTAGCGCGGACAGGGATAGATACGCAGTATTTT. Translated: CASSLARTGIDTQYF.